This T cell receptor beta chain was sequenced for a study of blood T cell repertoires in COVID-19. In the study overall: Italy, Spain and the United States were the sources of the convalescent and acute COVID-19 samples. T cells, B-cell-depleted T cells, or PBMCs provided the cDNA or gDNA that served as material.

Methods used by the authors: It was from reference gene primer amplification that nucleated cell counts were estimated. Assay used: immunoSEQ multiplex PCR; TCRdb lists only in-frame clones, some missing. V and J calls and clone size are as listed in that table; D and trimming were resolved from the DNA. The top ten hold under 2% of the sample, which has about 200,000 clones, about 90% seen once. Germline CDR1 reads KGHSH; CDR2 reads LQKENI. The V and J ends lost 4 bases and 6 bases respectively, with 12 bases between them. This CDR3 has 13 amino acids. This receptor was taken from a man aged 18 to 29 with active or convalescent COVID-19. V is TRBV18 and J is TRBJ1-1, with D possibly matching TRBD1 (6 bases). Sequencing was done on a sample of peripheral blood. The CDR3 protein is CASSREGQSEAFF. In nucleotides, the CDR3 is TGTGCCAGCTCACGGGAAGGACAGTCTGAAGCTTTCTTT.